One sample yielded the 30 T cell receptor beta chains listed below, sequenced in a study of blood T cell repertoires in COVID-19. TCRdb keeps only in-frame clones here, not all; method: immunoSEQ multiplex PCR. The data show around 130,000 clones, less than 85% seen once. Sequenced: peripheral blood. The receptor set was obtained from a woman in her sixties or seventies with acute or convalescent COVID-19.

V is TRBV2 and J is TRBJ1-3; D remains ambiguous. V lost 5 bases and J 5 bases, leaving 22 bases between the germline ends. This CDR3 has 17 amino acids. In germline, CDR1 is SNHLY, CDR2 FYNNEI. In nucleotides, the CDR3 is TGTGCCAGCAGTACTTTTAGTTCCGGGATCGATAGAAACACCATATATTTT. This codes for CASSTFSSGIDRNTIYF.

This clone has just a few counts. The chain recombines TRBV10-3 with TRBJ2-2, with D perhaps matching TRBD1 (6 bases). The CDR3 is made up of 14 amino acids. Germline lookup yields CDR1 ENHRY and CDR2 SYGVKD. V lost 11 bases and J lost 2, with 15 bases in between. The CDR3 is CASLQGPNTGELFF. The DNA of the CDR3 is TGTGCCTCCCTCCAGGGGCCAAACACCGGGGAGCTGTTTTTT.

As regards this clone: The same CDR3 is also encoded by other DNA sequences in this sample. The V call is TRBV11-2, the J call TRBJ2-1; TRBD1 matches at 7 bases. The CDR3 contains 15 residues. J gave up 0 bases and V 5 bases, and 4 bases lay outside the gene matches. CDR1 SGHAT and CDR2 FQNNGV come from the germline V gene. The CDR3 DNA sequence: TGTGCCAGCAGCCACAGGGGTAGCTCCTACAATGAGCAGTTCTTC. Translated: CASSHRGSSYNEQFF.

This clone was seen a few times. The chain links TRBV18 to TRBJ1-1; possible D gene TRBD1, 6 bases. The CDR3 contains 13 residues. Per the germline V gene, CDR1 is KGHSH and CDR2 is LQKENI. Trimming took 2 bases from V and 13 from J, leaving 17 bases between them. The CDR3 coding sequence is TGTGCCAGCTCACCAATCCGGGGGGCATTTGATTTCTTT. It specifies CASSPIRGAFDFF.

This chain's CDR3 is CASKADRSPGNTIYF. CDR3 coding DNA: TGTGCCAGTAAGGCGGACAGGTCTCCCGGAAACACCATATATTTT. This chain uses TRBV19 with TRBJ1-3; 7 nucleotides agree with TRBD1. The germline CDR1 and CDR2 sequences are LNHDA and SQIVND (reference sequence). The CDR3 runs 15 residues. Trimming cost V 7 bases and J 4 bases; bases outside gene matches: 10.

The J gene is TRBJ2-7, the V gene TRBV18; tentative D call: TRBD1 (7 bases). This CDR3 region has 15 residues. Deletions cut 3 bases from V and 2 bases from J, with 14 bases between. Germline-derived CDR1 and CDR2 are KGHSH and LQKENI. In DNA, the CDR3 is TGTGCCAGCTCACCGGAGGGGGCCACCACCTACGAGCAGTACGTC. Amino acid sequence: CASSPEGATTYEQYV.

The chain recombines TRBV30 with TRBJ1-2, with 7 bases that match TRBD1. Germline values: CDR1 GTSNPN, CDR2 SVGIG (reference sequence). CDR3 length: 12 residues. With V trimmed by 1 base and J by 8 bases, 4 bases remained unmatched. CDR3 nucleotide sequence: TGTGCCTGGAGTGGGCAGGGGGGCGGCTACACCTTC. This sequence encodes CAWSGQGGGYTF.

V and J are TRBV18 and TRBJ2-7; D possibly corresponds to TRBD1 (5 bases). The CDR3 extends over 16 amino acids. The ends were cut back, 3 bases at V and 7 bases at J, with 22 bases in the middle. Germline assignment: CDR1 KGHSH and CDR2 LQKENI. The DNA for the CDR3 is TGTGCCAGCTCACCCAGAACGGACCCAGGGATCGGGGAGCAGTACTTC. It translates to CASSPRTDPGIGEQYF.

The chain couples TRBV13 to TRBJ1-3; tentatively, D is TRBD1 (6 bases). The V and J ends lost 0 bases and 0 bases respectively, with 12 bases between them. Germline loops: CDR1 PRHDT, CDR2 FYEKMQ (reference sequence). This CDR3 is built from 17 residues. The CDR3 nucleotides read TGTGCCAGCAGCTTAGGTCTGGGGGCCACCTCTGGAAACACCATATATTTT. Residues: CASSLGLGATSGNTIYF.

V and J are TRBV6-5 and TRBJ1-6, with 9 bases lining up with TRBD1. Trimming cost V 0 bases and J 9 bases; bases outside gene matches: 3. This CDR3 is built from 15 residues. CDR1 MNHEY and CDR2 SVGAGI come from the germline V gene. This CDR3 is CASSYSGQGGSPLHF. For the CDR3, the DNA is TGTGCCAGCAGTTACTCGGGACAGGGTGGTTCACCCCTCCACTTT.

The chain is built from TRBV10-3 and TRBJ1-5; 9 bases map to TRBD1. Germline CDR1 and CDR2: ENHRY and SYGVKD. The CDR3 spans 13 residues. J was trimmed by 4 bases and V by 10 bases; bases with no gene match: 5. CDR3 sequence: CATAGTGNQPQHF. CDR3 DNA sequence: TGTGCCACCGCGGGGACAGGGAATCAGCCCCAGCATTTT.

V is TRBV7-9 and J is TRBJ1-1; no firm D call. CDR3 length: 14 residues. The germline gives CDR1 SEHNR, CDR2 FQNEAQ (reference sequence). V lost 5 bases to trimming and J lost 2 bases, with 12 bases between them. As DNA, the CDR3 is TGTGCCAGCAGCCGAGGCGGGCCAAACACTGAAGCTTTCTTT. Translating gives CASSRGGPNTEAFF.

The chain employs TRBV6-5 and TRBJ1-4; no definite D call. Trimming cost V 7 bases and J 0 bases, with 12 bases left between them. This CDR3 is 15 amino acids long. Germline CDR1 is MNHEY and CDR2 is SVGAGI. CDR3 sequence reads: CASKQIHSTNEKLFF. CDR3 nucleotide sequence: TGTGCCAGCAAACAGATTCATTCAACTAATGAAAAACTGTTTTTT.

The gene calls are TRBV27 and TRBJ2-1, with D uncertain. CDR3 length: 13 amino acids. Germline CDR1 MNHEY, CDR2 SMNVEV (reference sequence). Trimming cost V 6 bases and J 6 bases, with 12 bases left between them. DNA for the CDR3: TGTGCCAGCAGCCCTACATGGGCCAATGAGCAGTTCTTC. It is translated as CASSPTWANEQFF.

J is TRBJ1-2 and V is TRBV5-1; 9 bases map to TRBD1. Germline trimming cut 1 base from V and 6 bases from J; bases unmatched to any gene: 4. Per the germline V gene, CDR1 is SGHRS and CDR2 is YFSETQ. The CDR3 covers 14 residues. The CDR3 loop reads CASSLPTGGDGYTF. The CDR3 nucleotides are TGCGCCAGCAGCTTGCCGACAGGGGGGGATGGCTACACCTTC.

This clone appeared once. This chain uses TRBV11-2 with TRBJ1-4; TRBD1 might be the D (6 bases). Germline assignment: CDR1 SGHAT and CDR2 FQNNGV. This CDR3 region has 14 residues. The germline V and J ends were trimmed by 8 bases and 7 bases, with 17 bases remaining between them. CDR3 residues: CASSMGGHGEKLFF. The CDR3 nucleotides read TGTGCCAGCTCCATGGGGGGGCATGGTGAAAAACTGTTTTTT. Based on the CDR3 plus reference TRBV11-2 and TRBJ1-4, the full variable domain is EAGVAQSPRYKIIEKRQSVAFWCNPISGHATLYWYQQILGQGPKLLIQFQNNGVVDDSQLPKDRFSAERLKGVDSTLKIQPAKLEDSAVYLCASSMGGHGEKLFFGSGTQLSVL.

The chain recombines TRBV5-1 with TRBJ2-2, with TRBD2 as a possible D gene (5 bases). The CDR3 has 14 amino acids. CDR1 is SGHRS and CDR2 is YFSETQ in the germline V gene. Trimming removed 1 base at V and 6 bases at J, with 10 bases between. The CDR3 here is CASSLFEGAGELFF. The DNA for the CDR3 is TGCGCCAGCAGCTTGTTTGAGGGAGCCGGGGAGCTGTTTTTT.

The rearrangement uses TRBV19 and TRBJ1-6; TRBD1 might be the D (5 bases). This CDR3 has 16 amino acids. Germline V gene sequence: CDR1 LNHDA, CDR2 SQIVND (reference sequence). The V end lost 1 base, the J end lost 8 bases, and 15 bases lay between the germline ends. This CDR3 reads CASSIAPQGLDSPLHF. The CDR3 coding sequence is TGTGCCAGTAGTATAGCCCCTCAGGGCCTCGATTCACCCCTCCACTTT.

This rearrangement joins TRBV11-1 to TRBJ1-1, with TRBD1 matching over 9 bases. Germline CDR1 reads SGHAT; CDR2 reads FQDESV (reference sequence). CDR3 length equals 14 residues. The V gene end was trimmed by 5 bases and the J gene end by 8 bases; junction bases not matched to a gene: 9. CDR3 DNA sequence: TGTGCCAGCAGCCTGGGGACAGGGACGTTCGAAGCTTTCTTT. It yields the protein CASSLGTGTFEAFF.

This clone was seen more than once but under ten times. The chain couples TRBV5-1 to TRBJ2-7; TRBD1 matches at 8 bases. In germline, CDR1 is SGHRS, CDR2 YFSETQ. The CDR3 sequence is 11 residues long. After removal of 4 bases from V and 12 bases from J, the junction contained 6 bases not matched to a gene. The CDR3 sequence: CASSDQGARYF. CDR3 nucleotide sequence: TGCGCCAGCAGCGACCAGGGGGCCCGGTACTTC.

This chain uses TRBV7-3 with TRBJ1-2; TRBD1 matches 8 bases. Germline V lookup: CDR1 SGHTA, CDR2 FQGTGA. V was clipped by 4 bases and J by 8 bases; unmatched bases: 12. CDR3 length: 15 amino acids. CDR3 loop: CASSSSGQGFEGYTF. The DNA of the CDR3 is TGTGCCAGCAGCTCCTCCGGACAGGGCTTTGAGGGCTACACCTTC.

The gene calls are TRBV5-6 and TRBJ2-7, with 9 bases lining up with TRBD1. The CDR3 has 15 residues. CDR1 and CDR2 from the germline V gene are SGHDT and YYEEEE. V trimming: 1 base; J trimming: 4 bases; junction bases outside the gene matches: 6. The CDR3 nucleotides read TGTGCCAGCAGCTTGCTTGGACAGGGGTCATACGAGCAGTACTTC. Protein sequence: CASSLLGQGSYEQYF. Using reference TRBV5-6 and TRBJ2-7 for the parts outside the CDR3, the full variable domain is DAGVTQSPTHLIKTRGQQVTLRCSPKSGHDTVSWYQQALGQGPQFIFQYYEEEERQRGNFPDRFSGHQFPNYSSELNVNALLLGDSALYLCASSLLGQGSYEQYFGPGTRLTVT.

The J gene is TRBJ1-1, the V gene TRBV24-1, with 8 bases matching TRBD1. Looked up from germline, CDR1 is KGHDR and CDR2 is SFDVKD. The CDR3 extends over 14 amino acids. V lost 4 bases to trimming and J lost 5 bases; unmatched junction nucleotides: 5. The CDR3 here is CATSDPGTGTEAFF. CDR3 nucleotide sequence: TGTGCCACCAGTGACCCTGGGACAGGTACTGAAGCTTTCTTT.

The chain joins TRBV7-9 to TRBJ2-7; perhaps TRBD1 as D (6 bases). CDR3 length equals 14 residues. Germline loops: CDR1 SEHNR, CDR2 FQNEAQ (reference sequence). The V end was cut by 1 base, the J end by 6 bases, with 13 bases between. Here the CDR3 reads CASSLGTEIIEQYF. The CDR3 DNA is TGTGCCAGCAGCTTAGGGACAGAAATCATCGAGCAGTACTTC.

The chain uses TRBV5-6 and TRBJ2-7; tentatively, D is TRBD2 (5 bases). Trimming cost V 3 bases and J 7 bases, with 17 bases left between them. The length of the CDR3 is 14 residues. Germline CDR1 is SGHDT and CDR2 is YYEEEE. The CDR3 region is CASSWGVGPGEQYF. In nucleotides, the CDR3 is TGTGCCAGCAGCTGGGGAGTGGGCCCGGGAGAGCAGTACTTC.

The chain recombines TRBV10-2 with TRBJ2-2; possibly TRBD2 for D (5 bases). The V gene's germline CDR1 is WSHSY and CDR2 SAAADI. V lost 6 bases, J lost 7 bases, and 12 bases lay in between. This CDR3 is built from 13 residues. The CDR3 DNA is TGCGCCAGCAGCGGTACTAGTTTCGGGGAGCTGTTTTTT. It codes for CASSGTSFGELFF.

This chain joins TRBV7-3 and TRBJ1-1; D is perhaps TRBD1 (5 bases). The CDR3 loop spans 14 amino acids. V was shortened by 2 bases and J by 0 bases, with 7 bases between the two germline ends. Per the germline V gene, CDR1 is SGHTA and CDR2 is FQGTGA. DNA of the CDR3: TGTGCCAGCAGCTTACGGGGGATGAACACTGAAGCTTTCTTT. It codes for CASSLRGMNTEAFF.

Remarks on this clone: Other DNA variants within this sample encode the same CDR3. CDR3 loop: CSVGARDQPQHF. The CDR3 region has the DNA TGCAGCGTTGGGGCACGAGATCAGCCCCAGCATTTT. The chain recombines TRBV29-1 with TRBJ1-5; D is ambiguous. This CDR3 comprises 12 residues. CDR1 is SQVTM and CDR2 is ANQGSEA in the germline V gene. Trimming pared 4 bases from V and 5 bases from J, leaving 9 bases between.

This chain joins TRBV7-9 and TRBJ1-3; D unresolved. Germline V CDR1 and CDR2: SEHNR, FQNEAQ (reference sequence). CDR3 length equals 13 residues. V lost 5 bases to trimming and J lost 6 bases, with 11 bases between them. The CDR3 protein is CASSPQRKNTIYF. The CDR3 DNA is TGTGCCAGCAGCCCCCAGCGTAAAAACACCATATATTTT.

This clone was found a few times. CDR3 coding DNA: TGTGCCATCAGTGATAGAGGGAACCGGGCCAATCAGCCCCAGCATTTT. As protein: CAISDRGNRANQPQHF. This chain links TRBV10-3 with TRBJ1-5; D uncertain. The CDR3 consists of 16 residues. The germline gives CDR1 ENHRY, CDR2 SYGVKD. V was shortened by 3 bases and J by 3 bases, with 15 bases between the two germline ends.